These 5 T cell receptor beta chains were all obtained from the same sample, sequenced in a study of blood T cell repertoires in COVID-19. Assay: immunoSEQ multiplex PCR; the TCRdb copy retains only in-frame clones and omits some. Of over 200,000 clones in the sample, about nine tenths were seen once. The sequencing input was peripheral blood. All receptors derive from a man aged 55 to 70 who had recovered from COVID-19.

This chain uses TRBV6-5 with TRBJ2-5; D unclear. The CDR3 runs to 13 residues. From germline, CDR1 is MNHEY and CDR2 SVGAGI. The V gene lost 6 bases and the J gene lost 4 bases, with 12 bases spanning the gap. The CDR3 DNA sequence: TGTGCCAGCAGCCTCCTAGATACAGAGACCCAGTACTTC. Its protein is CASSLLDTETQYF.

The chain joins TRBV6-6 to TRBJ2-1; maybe TRBD2 (6 bases). V gave up 8 bases and J gave up 7 bases, with 6 bases separating them. Germline assignment: CDR1 MNHNY and CDR2 SVGAGI (reference sequence). The CDR3 sequence is 10 residues long. The CDR3 is CASRGNEQFF. In nucleotides, the CDR3 is TGTGCCAGCCGGGGGAATGAGCAGTTCTTC.

CDR3 region: CASVAWGRALETQYF. The CDR3 region has the DNA TGTGCCAGCGTAGCCTGGGGGAGGGCCCTGGAGACCCAGTACTTC. V is TRBV2 and J is TRBJ2-5; TRBD2 matches at 7 bases. This CDR3 comprises 15 residues. Per germline, CDR1 SNHLY and CDR2 FYNNEI. With V trimmed by 8 bases and J by 5 bases, 14 bases remained unmatched.

This chain links TRBV5-1 with TRBJ2-2; a weak D match, TRBD1 (5 bases). V shed 4 bases and J shed 2 bases, with 12 bases lying between them. The germline CDR1 and CDR2 sequences are SGHRS and YFSETQ. The CDR3 consists of 15 residues. The CDR3 nucleotides are TGCGCCAGCAGCCCTGGACATTCCAACACCGGGGAGCTGTTTTTT. It translates to CASSPGHSNTGELFF.

The V gene is TRBV5-1, the J gene TRBJ2-3, with 11 bases fitting TRBD2. V trimming: 4 bases; J trimming: 6 bases; junction bases outside the gene matches: 7. CDR1 SGHRS and CDR2 YFSETQ come from the germline V gene. This CDR3 is 15 amino acids long. The CDR3 here is CASSRGLADGDTQYF. CDR3 bases: TGCGCCAGCAGCCGGGGACTAGCGGACGGGGATACGCAGTATTTT.